The sequence of this T cell receptor (beta chain) was determined in a study of blood T cells in healthy people across ages (dated by TCRdb to 2015 to 2017). At the level of the whole study: Template switching captured roughly one uniquely barcoded TCR beta cDNA molecule per two T cells in model experiments. For two donors (one aged 18 to 30 and one aged 80 or older), the study analyzed two additional independent replicas of 1 million unique cDNA reads from the same blood draw. Donors were grouped into four age groups: young (average 16 years), middle-aged (39), aged (about 60) and long-lived (over 80). To avoid experimental bias, donors of different ages were randomly spread across the sequencing lanes. The study measured age-related changes in TCR beta repertoire diversity using deep sequencing normalized with unique cDNA molecular identifiers.

A remark on this clonotype: This clone's antigen is unknown. No qualities accompany the bases; no much larger clone lies one base away.

Receptor libraries were prepared by 5' RACE. Sequencing relied on an Illumina HiSeq 2500. The second PCR ran for roughly 6 to 11 cycles and used a J-beta primer mix along with a sample-barcoded 5' primer. Each TCR beta cDNA molecule received a unique molecular identifier from a template-switch 5' adaptor carrying 12 random nucleotides. Each sample yielded at least 3 million CDR3-containing paired-end reads. All of the RNA was converted into first-strand cDNA using the Mint cDNA synthesis kit, with a TRBC-specific oligonucleotide serving as the primer. Following uracil-DNA glycosylase treatment, a first 18-cycle PCR with universal primers M1SS and BC2_uni_R was performed on all cDNA. Per the original workflow: Each sample was normalized by randomly selecting 1 million high-quality reads, each carrying a distinct molecular identifier. Instead of being binned into consensus sequences, reads that shared molecular identifiers were thrown out. CDR3 identification, clonotype clustering and error correction used MiTCR with a Q25 quality threshold and the strictest error-elimination algorithm. A nonparametric unseen species model with Euler transformation was used to estimate a lower bound on total TCR beta diversity. TCRdb itself trimmed the public reads at Q25 with fastp, ran MiXCR and retained productive beta chains. Entries that share a CDR3 protein sequence are merged under the most common genes and DNA. For this entry, the V and J calls and clone size follow TCRdb and not the study's own pipeline. The sample table shows under 800,000 distinct CDR3 sequences, and about 40% are seen once. The ten most abundant clones make up 20% to 25% of the sample.

General study outcomes and caveats: Compared with the aged group, the long-lived group had more naive CD4+ T cells, fewer expanded clones and increased TCR diversity, a pattern suggesting age selection. The percentage of naive T cells measured by flow cytometry correlated strongly with observed TCR beta diversity. Estimates of total diversity based on one million sequenced T cells were considered lower bounds and underestimates. Because profiling used bulk unsorted PBMCs, naive and antigen-experienced compartments could not be compared conclusively. Because the CMV infection status of the donors was unknown, age-related changes in expanded clonotypes may potentially have been confounded. As age increased, observed TCR beta diversity per million T cells dropped in a roughly linear way, and a significant reduction was already evident by age 40.

The roughly 42 donors, aged roughly 6 to 90 years, were systemically healthy Caucasian individuals from Russia. Ten milliliters of peripheral blood were drawn from each donor into EDTA-treated Vacutainer tubes. Ficoll-Paque density-gradient centrifugation was used to isolate PBMCs, with at least 7 million per sample. Total RNA was extracted from PBMCs with Trizol reagent, with at least 6 micrograms obtained per sample. The percentages of naive CD45RAhigh/CD27high T cells were determined by flow cytometry on a PBMC aliquot from every donor. The receptor comes from a woman aged 60 to 75 in good health. The sample comprised blood.

The CDR3 has the sequence CATSELRVRGPYNEQFF. The DNA reads TGTGCCACCAGTGAACTTAGGGTGAGGGGGCCCTACAATGAGCAGTTCTTC. The sequence is built from TRBV24-1 and TRBJ2-1; the junction holds 7 bases that match TRBD1. V trim: 4 bases; J trim: 2 bases; unmatched bases: 10. The germline V gene specifies KGHDR as CDR1 and SFDVKD as CDR2. Reading from cysteine to phenylalanine, the CDR3 counts 17 amino acids. This entry keeps only the CDR3 DNA: 51 bases, framed from base 1.